A selection of T cell receptor beta chains follows, all from one sample in a study of cytomegalovirus exposure and HLA in healthy donors. Repertoires were generated with immunoSEQ multiplex PCR, while TCRdb's copy carries only in-frame clones and drops some. The profile shows some 88,000 clones, approximately 96% of them singletons. Sample: PBMCs. The receptor source for this set is a man aged 18 to 30 in good health and CMV-seronegative. CDR3s include the opening cysteine and the closing phenylalanine or tryptophan.

14	TRBV28	TRBJ2-7	CASSTRLAGYEQYF
15	TRBV6-6	TRBJ2-3	CASSYPGGGTDTQYF
15	TRBV9	TRBJ1-1	CASGRGGPMNTEAFF
13	TRBV7-9	TRBJ2-3	CASTPGGSFAQYF
14	TRBV30	TRBJ2-1	CAWTRGSSYNEQFF
13	TRBV13	TRBJ2-7	CASSSDRGYEQYF
19	TRBV7-6	TRBJ2-1	CATIGQDRASPSSYNEQFF
16	TRBV5-6	TRBJ2-5	CASSLGAGGSVETQYF
11	TRBV2	TRBJ1-1	CASRLGAEAFF
15	TRBV18	TRBJ1-2	CASSEIRDTYYGYTF
13	TRBV2	TRBJ2-7	CASRDDRSYEQYF
13	TRBV28	TRBJ1-5	CASSSGSNQPQHF
15	TRBV9	TRBJ1-1	CASSPTGGWNTEAFF
15	TRBV30	TRBJ2-3	CAWRRLAGASDTQYF
11	TRBV6-1	TRBJ1-1	CASKKNTEAFF
15	TRBV6-6	TRBJ1-5	CASSREGGLNQPQHF
15	TRBV7-9	TRBJ1-2	CASSSGQGMDYGYTF
16	TRBV11-1	TRBJ1-1	CASSFHRQRQNTEAFF
13	TRBV11-2	TRBJ2-1	CASSLAGAVMKFF
12	TRBV5-1	TRBJ2-1	CASSFTTGTTFF
15	TRBV28	TRBJ1-1	CASTRRGGLNTEAFF
16	TRBV28	TRBJ2-1	CASSLRNPGGRDEQFF
15	TRBV30	TRBJ2-1	CAWSSPGLAGNEQFF
15	TRBV4-1	TRBJ2-3	CASSQVLELTDTQYF
16	TRBV25-1	TRBJ2-5	CASSAGTSDGGETQYF
14	TRBV19	TRBJ2-3	CASSILAATDTQYF
18	TRBV5-1	TRBJ1-1	CASSIVPGQGNASTEAFF
11	TRBV29-1	TRBJ2-7	CSVGTAYEQYF
15	TRBV25-1	TRBJ1-1	CASTDSTGKRAEAFF
16	TRBV6-1	TRBJ2-1	CASSEDRGLGYNEQFF
18	TRBV9	TRBJ2-7	CASSDNPGTGESSYEQYF
17	TRBV7-9	TRBJ2-1	CASSHPLVTGTYNEQFF
14	TRBV10-3	TRBJ1-1	CAISEFGQGTEAFF
14	TRBV2	TRBJ1-1	CASSEARGLFEAFF
14	TRBV19	TRBJ2-1	CASSIQGGKREQFF
15	TRBV28	TRBJ2-3	CASSPSTSGSDTQYF
12	TRBV7-9	TRBJ2-5	CASRRYQETQYF
17	TRBV18	TRBJ2-5	CASSLPSVGASGETQYF
15	TRBV6-1	TRBJ2-7	CASKLLAEASYEQYF
16	TRBV28	TRBJ1-3	CASTGGQTNSGNTIYF
17	TRBV7-9	TRBJ1-1	CASSLSRTGPYPTEAFF
14	TRBV11-2	TRBJ1-5	CASSSTVKSSPQHF
16	TRBV28	TRBJ1-1	CASRTSTGTGNTEAFF
18	TRBV1	TRBJ1-1	CTSSQDLGRDRVHTEAFF